This passage covers 19 T cell receptor beta chains from one sample sequenced in a study of CD8+ T cells in alopecia areata. Treatment specified: oral pan-JAK inhibitor, 5-10 mg twice daily. In each case, RNA was isolated and then reverse transcribed into cDNA as the sequencing template. Using immunoSEQ multiplex PCR, the repertoire was profiled, and TCRdb retains in-frame clones only, with some absent. The table includes about 150,000 clones, nearly 55% detected once. The material was CD8+ T cells sorted from blood, obtained at week 4, from a patient treated with tofacitinib. These receptors all stem from a human donor with alopecia areata.

V gene TRBV15 combines with J gene TRBJ2-5, with D hard to call. Germline values: CDR1 LNHNV, CDR2 YYDKDF (reference sequence). The V and J ends lost 0 bases and 4 bases respectively, with 12 bases between them. The CDR3 has 15 amino acids. CDR3 region: CATSRDSFPGETQYF. For the CDR3, the DNA is TGTGCCACCAGCAGAGATTCTTTTCCAGGAGAGACCCAGTACTTC.

The chain is built from TRBV30 and TRBJ1-1; 7 nucleotides align to TRBD1. V lost 0 bases to trimming and J lost 7 bases; unmatched junction nucleotides: 5. Germline assignment: CDR1 GTSNPN and CDR2 SVGIG (reference sequence). This CDR3 region has 13 residues. CDR3 in DNA: TGTGCCTGGAGTGTACAGGGGTGGAATGAAGCTTTCTTT. Its protein is CAWSVQGWNEAFF.

V gene TRBV29-1 combines with J gene TRBJ1-1; D is unclear. Germline loops: CDR1 SQVTM, CDR2 ANQGSEA. V was clipped by 3 bases and J by 0 bases, with 11 bases between them. There are 14 residues in the CDR3. CDR3 amino acids: CSVEHGRMNTEAFF. The DNA for the CDR3 is TGCAGCGTTGAGCATGGACGGATGAACACTGAAGCTTTCTTT. Full variable domain (remainder filled in from reference TRBV29-1 and TRBJ1-1): SAVISQKPSRDICQRGTSLTIQCQVDSQVTMMFWYRQQPGQSLTLIATANQGSEATYESGFVIDKFPISRPNLTFSTLTVSNMSPEDSSIYLCSVEHGRMNTEAFFGQGTRLTVV.

The chain combines TRBV23-1 with TRBJ1-1; tentatively, D is TRBD1 (5 bases). TRBV23-1 is recorded as an ORF, its role being uncertain. V shed 3 bases and J shed 5 bases, with 13 bases lying between them. There are 14 residues in the CDR3. In DNA, the CDR3 is TGCGCCAGCAGTCAGGACGCTGGGGGGACTGAAGCTTTCTTT. It translates to CASSQDAGGTEAFF.

This clone was counted a few times. The J gene is TRBJ2-3, the V gene TRBV10-3, with D unclear. Trimming stripped 8 bases from V and 1 base from J, with 1 base between. Per the germline V gene, CDR1 is ENHRY and CDR2 is SYGVKD. CDR3 length: 10 amino acids. The CDR3 sequence is CAIGTDTQYF. CDR3 sequence (DNA): TGTGCCATCGGCACAGATACGCAGTATTTT.

This clone appeared a few times. V is TRBV2 and J is TRBJ2-2; weak D call: TRBD1 (6 bases). CDR3 length: 14 amino acids. Germline values: CDR1 SNHLY, CDR2 FYNNEI. V was clipped by 9 bases and J by 2 bases, with 13 bases between them. For the CDR3, the DNA is TGTGCCAGTTCGGGACACATTAACACCGGGGAGCTGTTTTTT. Translation: CASSGHINTGELFF.

The J gene is TRBJ2-7, the V gene TRBV6-5; D not resolved. The V end was cut by 0 bases, the J end by 3 bases, with 6 bases between. The CDR3 length is 13 residues. CDR1 is MNHEY, CDR2 SVGAGI, per germline. CDR3 nucleotide sequence: TGTGCCAGCAGTTACTCGTACAGCTACGAGCAGTACTTC. Translation: CASSYSYSYEQYF.

The chain employs TRBV11-2 and TRBJ1-2; no reliable D call. V dropped 3 bases and J dropped 10 bases, with 12 bases sitting between them. CDR1 and CDR2 from the germline V gene are SGHAT and FQNNGV. The CDR3 runs 12 residues. CDR3 in DNA: TGTGCCAGCAGCTTGATTCTCGGGGACTACACCTTC. As protein: CASSLILGDYTF.

The gene calls are TRBV7-3 and TRBJ2-3; no clear D gene. The CDR3 has 13 residues. V was trimmed by 3 bases and J by 1 base, leaving 5 bases between them. Germline V gene lookup returns CDR1 SGHTA and CDR2 FQGTGA. The CDR3 reads CASSFVGTDTQYF. The CDR3 DNA is TGTGCCAGCAGCTTCGTCGGCACAGATACGCAGTATTTT. Together with reference TRBV7-3 and TRBJ2-3, the CDR3 gives the full variable domain: GAGVSQTPSNKVTEKGKYVELRCDPISGHTALYWYRQSLGQGPEFLIYFQGTGAADDSGLPNDRFFAVRPEGSVSTLKIQRTERGDSAVYLCASSFVGTDTQYFGPGTRLTVL.

This chain joins TRBV5-6 and TRBJ2-2; a possible D gene is TRBD2 (6 bases). The V end was cut by 0 bases, the J end by 1 base, with 10 bases between. The CDR3 contains 16 residues. Germline V lookup: CDR1 SGHDT, CDR2 YYEEEE. CDR3 region: CASSLAGAGNTGELFF. The CDR3 coding sequence is TGTGCCAGCAGCTTGGCCGGAGCGGGGAACACCGGGGAGCTGTTTTTT.

The rearrangement uses TRBV13 and TRBJ2-7; D is perhaps TRBD1 (6 bases). Germline assignment: CDR1 PRHDT and CDR2 FYEKMQ (reference sequence). Trimming took 5 bases from V and 5 from J, leaving 10 bases between them. The CDR3 totals 12 residues. The CDR3 protein is CASSQGFHEQYF. The CDR3 DNA reads as TGTGCCAGCAGCCAGGGGTTCCACGAGCAGTACTTC.

This clone has just a few counts. V is TRBV7-3 and J is TRBJ1-2, with D unclear. The CDR3 has 13 amino acids. Deletions cut 1 base from V and 7 bases from J, with 10 bases between. Germline assignment: CDR1 SGHTA and CDR2 FQGTGA. The CDR3 protein is CASSLILGGGYTF. The CDR3 nucleotides are TGTGCCAGCAGCTTAATTTTGGGTGGTGGCTACACCTTC. Complete variable domain (other parts from reference TRBV7-3 and TRBJ1-2): GAGVSQTPSNKVTEKGKYVELRCDPISGHTALYWYRQSLGQGPEFLIYFQGTGAADDSGLPNDRFFAVRPEGSVSTLKIQRTERGDSAVYLCASSLILGGGYTFGSGTRLTVV.

V usage is TRBV15 and J usage is TRBJ2-1, with 9 nucleotides matching TRBD2. V was clipped by 2 bases and J by 2 bases; unmatched bases: 4. The CDR3 sequence is 16 residues long. CDR1 is LNHNV, CDR2 YYDKDF, per germline (reference sequence). The CDR3 loop is CATSRIAGEPYNEQFF. Here the CDR3 DNA reads TGTGCCACCAGCAGAATAGCGGGGGAACCCTACAATGAGCAGTTCTTC.

The chain recombines TRBV30 with TRBJ1-2, with TRBD1 as a possible D gene (5 bases). In germline, CDR1 is GTSNPN, CDR2 SVGIG (reference sequence). CDR3 length: 12 residues. V lost 8 bases, J lost 0 bases, and 10 bases lay in between. The CDR3 loop is CARQHANYGYTF. CDR3 sequence (DNA): TGTGCCAGACAGCATGCTAACTATGGCTACACCTTC.

The chain uses TRBV2 and TRBJ2-3; no clear D. Between the trimmed V and J ends, which lost 8 bases and 5 bases, there was a span of 11 bases. The CDR3 loop spans 12 amino acids. CDR1 is SNHLY, CDR2 FYNNEI, per germline. CDR3 sequence: CASAYSLDTQYF. The CDR3 nucleotides read TGTGCCAGCGCCTACAGCTTAGATACGCAGTATTTT.

This clone has only a few counts. The chain has TRBV2 and TRBJ1-3; the match to TRBD1 covers 9 bases. V shed 7 bases, J shed 4 bases, and the junction held 8 bases outside the gene matches. The CDR3 runs 15 residues. Germline CDR1 and CDR2: SNHLY and FYNNEI. CDR3 in DNA: TGTGCCAGCACCCCGGACAGGGGAGGGGGAAACACCATATATTTT. It yields the protein CASTPDRGGGNTIYF.

This clone turned up a few times. The chain uses TRBV4-1 and TRBJ2-7; 7 nucleotides line up with TRBD1. The V gene end was trimmed by 0 bases and the J gene end by 7 bases; junction bases not matched to a gene: 3. The germline gives CDR1 MGHRA, CDR2 YSYEKL. The CDR3 spans 13 residues. CDR3 loop: CASSQDGTVEQYF. The CDR3 DNA follows: TGCGCCAGCAGCCAAGATGGGACAGTTGAGCAGTACTTC.

This clone was observed a single time. Within the sample, other DNA sequences also encode this same CDR3. V and J are TRBV7-9 and TRBJ2-5; TRBD1 matches 7 bases. Germline trimming cut 6 bases from V and 2 bases from J; bases unmatched to any gene: 3. The V gene's germline CDR1 is SEHNR and CDR2 FQNEAQ (reference sequence). The CDR3 is 13 residues long. In nucleotides, the CDR3 is TGTGCCAGCAGTCGGGACAGTCAAGAGACCCAGTACTTC. Protein product: CASSRDSQETQYF. The full variable domain, in which reference TRBV7-9 and TRBJ2-5 provide the parts outside the CDR3, is DTGVSQNPRHKITKRGQNVTFRCDPISEHNRLYWYRQTLGQGPEFLTYFQNEAQLEKSRLLSDRFSAERPKGSFSTLEIQRTEQGDSAMYLCASSRDSQETQYFGPGTRLLVL.

The V gene is TRBV7-2, the J gene TRBJ1-5; 11 bases map to TRBD1. The V segment lost 6 bases and the J segment 5 bases; nucleotides outside the gene matches: 0. Germline loops: CDR1 SGHTA, CDR2 FQGNSA. The CDR3 length is 13 residues. The CDR3 loop is CASRGQGDQPQHF. As DNA, the CDR3 is TGTGCCAGCAGGGGACAGGGGGATCAGCCCCAGCATTTT.